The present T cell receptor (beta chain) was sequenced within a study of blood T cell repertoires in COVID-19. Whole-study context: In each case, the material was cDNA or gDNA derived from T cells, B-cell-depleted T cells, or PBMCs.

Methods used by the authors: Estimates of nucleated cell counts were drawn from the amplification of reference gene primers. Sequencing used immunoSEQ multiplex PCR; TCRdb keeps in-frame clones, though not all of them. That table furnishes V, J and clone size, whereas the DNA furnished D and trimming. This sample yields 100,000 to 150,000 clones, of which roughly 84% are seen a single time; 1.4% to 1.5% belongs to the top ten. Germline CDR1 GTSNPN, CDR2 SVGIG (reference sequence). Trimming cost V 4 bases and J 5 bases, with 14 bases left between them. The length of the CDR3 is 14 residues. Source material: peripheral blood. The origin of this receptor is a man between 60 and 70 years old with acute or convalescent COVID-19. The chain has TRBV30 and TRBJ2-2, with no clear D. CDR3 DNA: TGTGCCTGGAACGCCTTACGGTCAACCGGGGAGCTGTTTTTT. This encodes CAWNALRSTGELFF.